This T cell receptor (beta chain) was retrieved from a study of cytomegalovirus exposure and HLA in healthy donors. The germline V gene has CDR1 SGHVS and CDR2 FQNEAQ. There are 17 residues in the CDR3. V lost 0 bases and J lost 7; bases outside the gene matches: 11. Study-level findings and limits: No immune exposure information besides CMV serostatus was available. When the data were analyzed later, several of the most significant clusters appeared to be linked to common viral pathogens.

Remarks on this clone: Its specificity is unknown.

PCR amplification relied on 60 Vbeta primers (plus 13 Jbeta primers). Repertoires were generated with immunoSEQ multiplex PCR, while TCRdb's copy carries only in-frame clones and drops some. This sample has about 150,000 clones, with 79% found just once. The origin of this receptor is a man under 40 in good health and CMV-seropositive. V gene TRBV7-8 combines with J gene TRBJ2-5; 10 nucleotides align to TRBD2. Sequenced: PBMCs. CDR3 nucleotide sequence: TGTGCCAGCAGCTTAGCGTCTCTAGCGGGAGCCAAAGGGACCCAGTACTTC. It specifies CASSLASLAGAKGTQYF.